The rows below give T cell receptor beta chains drawn from one sample of a study of CD8+CD57+ T cells in acquired aplastic anemia. TCRdb recomputed calls from the reads with MiXCR, one row per CDR3 protein. Of some 180,000 distinct CDR3 sequences detected, less than 55% appear once; the ten largest clones hold approximately 2.9%. The sequencing input was sorted CD4+, CD8+, or CD8+CD57+ T cells (not recorded which) from PBMCs. The source is a human donor in good health. Both conserved end residues are part of each CDR3. A D gene is named only where the DNA matches it firmly. A clone size is listed for some rows: how often the clone was seen (once, few, many), or a class if it is expanded.

V gene	clone size	D gene	J gene	CDR3 length	CDR3 DNA	CDR3 protein
TRBV5-4	many	TRBD1	TRBJ1-2	15	TGTGCCAGCAGCTTTCACACAGGGGCAACCTATGGCTACACCTTC	CASSFHTGATYGYTF
TRBV11-3	-	-	TRBJ2-7	13	TGTGCCAGCAGCTTAGACATCTTTAGCGAGCAGTACTTC	CASSLDIFSEQYF
TRBV30	-	-	TRBJ2-7	14	TGTGCCTGGAGTGTATGGGAGGTCGGCGACGAGCAGTACTTC	CAWSVWEVGDEQYF
TRBV2	many	-	TRBJ1-6	13	TGTGCCAGCAGTGATGAGGGTAATTCACCCCTCCACTTT	CASSDEGNSPLHF
TRBV10-3	-	TRBD1	TRBJ2-1	15	TGTGCCATCAGTGTCACCGGGACAGGGGGCAATGAGCAGTTCTTC	CAISVTGTGGNEQFF
TRBV7-9	-	-	TRBJ1-2	13	TGTGCCAGCAGTTCCGACTGGGGCTATGGCTACACCTTC	CASSSDWGYGYTF
TRBV27	once	-	TRBJ2-2	15	TGTGCCAGCAGTTTAGGCAGCCGCGACACCGGGGAGCTGTTTTTT	CASSLGSRDTGELFF
TRBV24-1	-	-	TRBJ2-5	15	TGTGCCACCAGTGTCCAATCAGGGACCCAAGAGACCCAGTACTTC	CATSVQSGTQETQYF
TRBV6-2/TRBV6-3	-	TRBD1	TRBJ2-2	15	TGTGCCAGCAGTTTCCACAGGGGGCGCACCGGGGAGCTGTTTTTT	CASSFHRGRTGELFF
TRBV7-9	many	-	TRBJ1-3	15	TGTGCCAGCAGCTTAGATCGGGCAGGGGGAAACACCATATATTTT	CASSLDRAGGNTIYF
TRBV5-1	many	TRBD1	TRBJ2-1	15	TGCGCCAGCAGCCTTGAGGGGGCGGCCTACAATGAGCAGTTCTTC	CASSLEGAAYNEQFF
TRBV4-2	many	-	TRBJ2-7	15	TGTGCCAGCAGCCAAAACCCTGGGGGAGTCGGGGAGCAGTACTTC	CASSQNPGGVGEQYF
TRBV29-1	-	-	TRBJ2-7	11	TGCAGCGTTCGGATCTCCTACGAGCAGTACTTC	CSVRISYEQYF
TRBV7-9	few	-	TRBJ1-1	11	TGTGCCAGCGTCCTGACCACTGAAGCTTTCTTT	CASVLTTEAFF
TRBV5-1	-	-	TRBJ1-4	16	TGCGCCAGCAGCTTAAAGATTGGGGAGGAGGGTGAAAAACTGTTTTTT	CASSLKIGEEGEKLFF
TRBV4-2	-	TRBD2	TRBJ2-2	17	TGTGCCGGCAGCCAAGGTGGCGGGACTAGCGGCACCGGGGAGCTGTTTTTT	CAGSQGGGTSGTGELFF
TRBV6-2/TRBV6-3	many	-	TRBJ2-7	12	TGTGCCAGCAGTGACAGGTACTACGAGCAGTACTTC	CASSDRYYEQYF
TRBV7-6	-	-	TRBJ1-6	14	TGTGCCAGCAGCTTCGGCGCCCATAATTCACCCCTCCACTTT	CASSFGAHNSPLHF
TRBV29-1	once	TRBD1	TRBJ2-5	13	TGCAGCGTAACGGACAGGGACCAAGAGACCCAGTACTTC	CSVTDRDQETQYF
TRBV10-3	-	-	TRBJ1-6	13	TGTGCCATCGGGCGGGACTCGAATTCACCCCTCCACTTT	CAIGRDSNSPLHF
TRBV5-1	-	TRBD2	TRBJ2-7	15	TGCGCCAGCAGCCGGGGTAGCGGGGGATCTTACGAGCAGTACTTC	CASSRGSGGSYEQYF
TRBV6-1	-	-	TRBJ1-5	15	TGTGCCAGCACCGTTAGACTGGGAAGCAATCAGCCCCAGCATTTT	CASTVRLGSNQPQHF
TRBV20-1	many	-	TRBJ1-3	14	TGCAGTGCTAGAGTGCCAGGGGTAGGAAACACCATATATTTT	CSARVPGVGNTIYF